Listed here is a single TCR beta chain. CDR3 length: 14 amino acids. Looked up from germline, CDR1 is SEHNR and CDR2 is FQNEAQ (reference sequence). Trimming left V 5 bases short and J 6 bases short, with 11 bases between. These data come from a study of blood T cell repertoires in COVID-19. Study context: The United States, Italy and Spain provided the acute and convalescent COVID-19 samples. In each case, the material was cDNA or gDNA derived from T cells, B-cell-depleted T cells, or PBMCs.

In the authors' workflow: Reference gene primer amplification gave estimated nucleated cell counts. Clones were sequenced by immunoSEQ multiplex PCR, and TCRdb holds only the in-frame ones, with some missing. V, J and clone size are taken as reported in that table, and D and trimming were inferred from the DNA itself. The table shows 45,000 to 55,000 clones, with about nine tenths occurring only once. The V gene is TRBV7-9, the J gene TRBJ1-6; a possible D gene is TRBD1 (5 bases). This TCR was sampled from a woman aged 40 to 55 with active COVID-19. Specimen: peripheral blood. The CDR3 is CASSDQGRNSPLHF. CDR3 sequence (DNA): TGTGCCAGCAGCGATCAGGGTCGTAATTCACCCCTCCACTTT.